These T cell receptor beta chains were read from a single sample in a study of human T cells and chemical hapten exposure. Each CDR3 protein is one row after TCRdb ran MiXCR on the RACE reads. The data contain around 300,000 distinct CDR3 sequences, about 7% of them singletons. The source was whole blood, collected in connection with sensitization to the hapten diphenylcyclopropenone (DPC). Receptor source: a woman aged 18 to 35 with alopecia areata. Some clones in this sample may be carry-over from other donors' samples. Each CDR3 is given with its conserved first and last residue. Fields, in order: D gene, V gene, J gene, CDR3 protein. The D gene is left open where the match is weak.

d_call: TRBD1; v_call: TRBV18; j_call: TRBJ2-7; cdr3_aa: CASSPGTGHYEQYF
d_call: NA; v_call: TRBV20-1; j_call: TRBJ2-1; cdr3_aa: CSVPTPRNNEQFF
d_call: NA; v_call: TRBV20-1; j_call: TRBJ2-3; cdr3_aa: CSARPVSTDTQYF
d_call: NA; v_call: TRBV11-1; j_call: TRBJ2-3; cdr3_aa: CASSLGWRTDTQYF
d_call: TRBD1; v_call: TRBV11-2; j_call: TRBJ2-6; cdr3_aa: CASRAGTASGANVLTF
d_call: NA; v_call: TRBV2; j_call: TRBJ2-3; cdr3_aa: CASRADTDTQYF
d_call: NA; v_call: TRBV7-9; j_call: TRBJ2-7; cdr3_aa: CASSLLIEGPDVYYEQYF
d_call: NA; v_call: TRBV4-3; j_call: TRBJ2-3; cdr3_aa: CASSQDESTDTQYF
d_call: TRBD1; v_call: TRBV6-5; j_call: TRBJ1-2; cdr3_aa: CASSRDREENGYTF
d_call: NA; v_call: TRBV12-3/TRBV12-4; j_call: TRBJ2-3; cdr3_aa: CASSRGGGEGGTQYF
d_call: NA; v_call: TRBV29-1; j_call: TRBJ2-3; cdr3_aa: CSVEGRAGATSIGTDTQYF